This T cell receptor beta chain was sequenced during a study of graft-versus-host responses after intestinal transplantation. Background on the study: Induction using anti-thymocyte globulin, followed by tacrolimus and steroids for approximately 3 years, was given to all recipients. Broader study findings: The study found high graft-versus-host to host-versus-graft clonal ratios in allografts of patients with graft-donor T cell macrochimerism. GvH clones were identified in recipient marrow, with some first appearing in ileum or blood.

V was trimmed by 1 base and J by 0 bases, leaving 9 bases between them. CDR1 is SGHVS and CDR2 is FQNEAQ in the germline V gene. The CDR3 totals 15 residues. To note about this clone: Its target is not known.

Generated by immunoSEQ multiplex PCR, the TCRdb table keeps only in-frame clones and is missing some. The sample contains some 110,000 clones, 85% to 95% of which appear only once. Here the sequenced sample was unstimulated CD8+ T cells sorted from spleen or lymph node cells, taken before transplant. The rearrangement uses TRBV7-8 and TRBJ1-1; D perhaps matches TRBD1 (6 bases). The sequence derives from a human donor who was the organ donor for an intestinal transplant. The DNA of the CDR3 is TGTGCCAGCAGCTTAGAGACAGGAGTGAACACTGAAGCTTTCTTT. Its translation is CASSLETGVNTEAFF.